These 25 T cell receptor beta chains share one sample of origin, sequenced in a study of blood T cell repertoires in COVID-19. Only in-frame clones appear in the TCRdb table, and some are missing; sequencing was by immunoSEQ multiplex PCR. The repertoire holds approximately 200,000 clones, with 75% to 90% as singletons. What was sequenced was PBMCs or T cells enriched from blood (not recorded which). All receptors derive from a woman aged 30 to 39 who had recovered from COVID-19.

This chain links TRBV25-1 with TRBJ2-7; 12 bases align to TRBD1. Germline values: CDR1 MGHDK, CDR2 SYGVNS. V lost 2 bases, J lost 6 bases, and 5 bases stayed unmatched. This CDR3 spans 15 amino acids. The CDR3 is CASSEGGTGGGEQYF. The CDR3 region has the DNA TGTGCCAGCAGTGAAGGAGGGACAGGGGGCGGCGAGCAGTACTTC.

V and J are TRBV7-3 and TRBJ2-1; TRBD1 is a possible D gene (5 bases). The length of the CDR3 is 14 residues. Between the trimmed V and J ends, which lost 0 bases and 7 bases, there was a span of 10 bases. From germline, CDR1 is SGHTA and CDR2 FQGTGA. This CDR3 reads CASSLTPGRNEQFF. The CDR3 nucleotides are TGTGCCAGCAGCTTAACTCCAGGGCGGAATGAGCAGTTCTTC.

The V and J genes are TRBV11-2 and TRBJ1-3; D call uncertain. CDR3 length: 17 amino acids. V shed 3 bases and J shed 0 bases, with 15 bases lying between them. CDR1 is SGHAT and CDR2 is FQNNGV in the germline V gene. The CDR3 reads CASSFRTADFSGNTIYF. Written as DNA, the CDR3 is TGTGCCAGCAGCTTCAGAACAGCCGATTTCTCTGGAAACACCATATATTTT.

The chain carries TRBV7-2 and TRBJ1-2, with D possibly TRBD1 on 6 matching bases. The V end lost 1 base, the J end lost 4 bases, and 10 bases lay between the germline ends. The CDR3 loop spans 14 amino acids. Looked up from germline, CDR1 is SGHTA and CDR2 is FQGNSA. The CDR3 sequence: CASSLDGGGYGYTF. The CDR3 nucleotides read TGTGCCAGCAGCTTAGATGGGGGCGGCTATGGCTACACCTTC. Combining the CDR3 with reference TRBV7-2 and TRBJ1-2 gives the whole variable domain GAGVSQSPSNKVTEKGKDVELRCDPISGHTALYWYRQSLGQGLEFLIYFQGNSAPDKSGLPSDRFSAERTGGSVSTLTIQRTQQEDSAVYLCASSLDGGGYGYTFGSGTRLTVV.

CDR3 region: CATSRDATGNQPQHF. Here the CDR3 DNA reads TGTGCCACCAGCAGAGATGCGACAGGCAATCAGCCCCAGCATTTT. J is TRBJ1-5 and V is TRBV15, with D possibly matching TRBD1 (5 bases). The CDR3 runs 15 residues. Germline V gene sequence: CDR1 LNHNV, CDR2 YYDKDF (reference sequence). V dropped 0 bases and J dropped 2 bases, with 8 bases sitting between them.

This clone was observed a single time. The V call is TRBV5-6, the J call TRBJ1-6, with a possible D match to TRBD1 (6 bases). The V and J ends lost 1 base and 7 bases respectively, with 12 bases between them. Germline V gene data show CDR1 as SGHDT and CDR2 as YYEEEE. This CDR3 spans 15 amino acids. The CDR3 nucleotides are TGTGCCAGCAGCTTGAGGGGGGGACTAAATTCACCCCTCCACTTT. Its translation: CASSLRGGLNSPLHF.

DNA of the CDR3: TGTGCCAGCAGTTCCAAAAACCCCCTGGCAGGAGGCGGGAGGGGTGAAAAACTGTTTTTT. This gives the protein CASSSKNPLAGGGRGEKLFF. The V call is TRBV27, the J call TRBJ1-4, with a weak D call TRBD1 (5 bases). The CDR3 totals 20 residues. Trimming shortened V by 4 bases and J by 7 bases, and 31 bases separated the two germline ends. Germline V gene lookup returns CDR1 MNHEY and CDR2 SMNVEV (reference sequence).

V is TRBV4-2 and J is TRBJ2-5, with 12 bases that match TRBD2. Germline trimming cut 5 bases from V and 5 bases from J; bases unmatched to any gene: 6. In germline, CDR1 is LGHNA, CDR2 YNFKEQ. The CDR3 covers 15 residues. CDR3: CASSSLAGGSETQYF. The CDR3 region has the DNA TGTGCCAGCAGCTCTCTAGCGGGAGGGAGTGAGACCCAGTACTTC.

In this sample, this clone turned up once. V is TRBV10-3 and J is TRBJ2-7; D perhaps matches TRBD2 (6 bases). Germline V gene sequence: CDR1 ENHRY, CDR2 SYGVKD. Trimming stripped 6 bases from V and 3 bases from J, with 12 bases between. The CDR3 totals 13 residues. The chain's CDR3 is CAISGTVYYEQYF. DNA of the CDR3: TGTGCCATCAGCGGGACTGTCTACTACGAGCAGTACTTC.

The gene calls are TRBV6-5 and TRBJ1-2; 8 positions match TRBD1. Germline V gives CDR1 MNHEY, CDR2 SVGAGI. This CDR3 comprises 15 residues. V lost 5 bases and J lost 0; bases outside the gene matches: 5. The CDR3 protein is CASSPTGGSNYGYTF. CDR3 nucleotide sequence: TGTGCCAGCAGTCCTACAGGGGGTTCTAACTATGGCTACACCTTC.

This sequence joins TRBV2 and TRBJ1-5; D gene unclear. CDR1 and CDR2 (germline): SNHLY, FYNNEI. With 1 base removed from V and 5 bases from J, the gap between germline ends came to 12 bases. The CDR3 covers 15 residues. CDR3 coding DNA: TGTGCCAGCAGTGAAGGTGGGAGGTCGGATCAGCCCCAGCATTTT. This gives the protein CASSEGGRSDQPQHF.

The V and J genes are TRBV11-2 and TRBJ2-3, with 7 positions matching TRBD2. This CDR3 has 15 residues. Per the germline V gene, CDR1 is SGHAT and CDR2 is FQNNGV. With V trimmed by 3 bases and J by 4 bases, 7 bases remained unmatched. DNA for the CDR3: TGTGCCAGCAGCTTTGCGGGAGTCGGCCCAGATACGCAGTATTTT. Translating gives CASSFAGVGPDTQYF.

This chain links TRBV28 with TRBJ1-6; TRBD1 agrees at 7 bases. The trim removed 7 bases at V and 4 bases at J, leaving 7 bases unmatched. Germline CDR1 and CDR2: MDHEN and SYDVKM. The CDR3 consists of 15 residues. For the CDR3, the DNA is TGTGCCAGCAAGGGGGCAGCACTTTATAATTCACCCCTCCACTTT. This gives the protein CASKGAALYNSPLHF.

The chain combines TRBV7-8 with TRBJ2-7, with TRBD2 identical over 14 bases. With V trimmed by 1 base and J by 0 bases, 11 bases remained unmatched. Germline V gene sequence: CDR1 SGHVS, CDR2 FQNEAQ. The CDR3 runs to 20 residues. This CDR3 is CASSLGRLAGGLQSSYEQYF. For the CDR3, the DNA is TGTGCCAGCAGCTTAGGTAGACTAGCGGGAGGGCTCCAGAGCTCCTACGAGCAGTACTTC.

This chain joins TRBV3-1 (or the pseudogene TRBV3-2) and TRBJ1-4; tentatively, D is TRBD1 (5 bases). Trimming pared 0 bases from V and 5 bases from J, leaving 7 bases between. Germline V gene sequence: CDR1 LGHDT, CDR2 YNNKEL (reference sequence). The CDR3 runs 14 residues. This CDR3 reads CASSQEYRNEKLFF. CDR3 coding DNA: TGTGCCAGCAGCCAAGAGTACAGGAATGAAAAACTGTTTTTT.

There are a few counts of this clone. The chain has TRBV6-5 and TRBJ2-7; perhaps TRBD2 as D (6 bases). CDR1 MNHEY and CDR2 SVGAGI come from the germline V gene. V dropped 7 bases and J dropped 4 bases, with 20 bases sitting between them. The CDR3 has 15 residues. The CDR3 DNA sequence: TGTGCCAGCACCATTAGTCGGGGACTCGATTACGAGCAGTACTTC. Translation gives CASTISRGLDYEQYF.

The chain joins TRBV15 to TRBJ2-2, with a possible D match to TRBD2 (6 bases). The CDR3 spans 14 residues. V was clipped by 0 bases and J by 5 bases, with 7 bases between them. Germline V gene data show CDR1 as LNHNV and CDR2 as YYDKDF (reference sequence). CDR3 in DNA: TGTGCCACCAGCAGAGATCGGGGGACCGGGGAGCTGTTTTTT. It yields the protein CATSRDRGTGELFF.

CDR3 in DNA: TGTGCCAGCAGCCCCCCACCCCGGGGGTCGGGGACCGGGGAGCTGTTTTTT. It is translated as CASSPPPRGSGTGELFF. The V call is TRBV5-4, the J call TRBJ2-2, with D maybe TRBD2 (6 bases). CDR1 and CDR2 from the germline V gene are SGHNT and YYREEE (reference sequence). The CDR3 is made up of 17 amino acids. The V end lost 4 bases, the J end lost 5 bases, and 21 bases lay between the germline ends.

The CDR3 sequence is CASSPRQGSAFF. For the CDR3, the DNA is TGTGCCAGCAGCCCTAGACAGGGCTCAGCTTTCTTT. The chain joins TRBV7-2 to TRBJ1-1, with TRBD1 identical over 7 bases. This CDR3 has 12 amino acids. The germline gives CDR1 SGHTA, CDR2 FQGNSA. V trimming: 5 bases; J trimming: 10 bases; junction bases outside the gene matches: 7.

The V and J genes are TRBV19 and TRBJ2-2; D possibly corresponds to TRBD2 (6 bases). Between the trimmed V and J ends, which lost 10 bases and 2 bases, there was a span of 17 bases. The CDR3 loop spans 15 amino acids. The V gene's germline CDR1 is LNHDA and CDR2 SQIVND (reference sequence). CDR3 DNA sequence: TGTGCCACCGATAGGGGACTCCAAAACACCGGGGAGCTGTTTTTT. Encoded protein: CATDRGLQNTGELFF.

This chain uses TRBV9 with TRBJ2-7; the match to TRBD1 covers 7 bases. The germline gives CDR1 SGDLS, CDR2 YYNGEE. V dropped 4 bases and J dropped 7; count of bases not matched to a gene: 14. There are 15 residues in the CDR3. Here the CDR3 reads CASSPRDSGVGEQYF. CDR3 coding DNA: TGTGCCAGCAGCCCCCGGGACAGCGGCGTTGGGGAGCAGTACTTC.

The CDR3 DNA is TGTGCCAGCAGTTACTCGGTTCTCGGGGGATGGGGCTACACCTTC. Its translation: CASSYSVLGGWGYTF. The chain couples TRBV6-5 to TRBJ1-2; D is perhaps TRBD1 (5 bases). The germline V and J ends were trimmed by 0 bases and 8 bases, with 16 bases remaining between them. In germline, CDR1 is MNHEY, CDR2 SVGAGI. The CDR3 is 15 amino acids.

The V gene is TRBV7-8, the J gene TRBJ1-4; 9 nucleotides agree with TRBD1. After removal of 5 bases from V and 6 bases from J, the junction contained 7 bases not matched to a gene. Germline-derived CDR1 and CDR2 are SGHVS and FQNEAQ. The CDR3 is 15 residues long. The CDR3 DNA is TGTGCCAGCAGCCAACAGGGGGCTGAGGATGAAAAACTGTTTTTT. It codes for CASSQQGAEDEKLFF. Full variable domain (rest looked up from reference TRBV7-8 and TRBJ1-4): GAGVSQSPRYKVAKRGQDVALRCDPISGHVSLFWYQQALGQGPEFLTYFQNEAQLDKSGLPSDRFFAERPEGSVSTLKIQRTQQEDSAVYLCASSQQGAEDEKLFFGSGTQLSVL.

This clone was detected once. V is TRBV10-3 and J is TRBJ2-7, with TRBD2 matching over 10 bases. V lost 2 bases to trimming and J lost 7 bases; unmatched junction nucleotides: 11. The CDR3 sequence is 16 residues long. Germline V gene lookup returns CDR1 ENHRY and CDR2 SYGVKD. CDR3 region: CAISERAGTSALEQYF. CDR3 nucleotides: TGTGCCATCAGTGAGAGGGCCGGGACTAGCGCTTTGGAGCAGTACTTC.

This chain links TRBV4-1 with TRBJ1-1, with a possible D match to TRBD1 (6 bases). V lost 1 base, J lost 6 bases, and 18 bases lay in between. Germline CDR1 MGHRA, CDR2 YSYEKL. The CDR3 length is 16 residues. The CDR3 DNA follows: TGCGCCAGCAGCCAAGGGTACAGGGACGGTCAATCTGAAGCTTTCTTT. Translation gives CASSQGYRDGQSEAFF.